This T cell receptor beta chain was recovered during a study of technical replicates of blood from a few donors. The CDR3 runs to 15 residues. Between the trimmed V and J ends, which lost 6 bases and 6 bases, there was a span of 18 bases. The germline V gene has CDR1 MRHNA and CDR2 SNTAGT. Sequenced by immunoSEQ multiplex PCR; TCRdb stores in-frame clones only, minus some. The sample has 73,000 or so clones, roughly nine tenths seen once. V is TRBV6-4 and J is TRBJ2-1; no reliable D call. This receptor was taken from a human donor in good health. The sample taken for sequencing was T cells isolated from PBMCs. The DNA of the CDR3 is TGTGCCAGCAGCAGACAATCCCGAATTGGCAATGAGCAGTTCTTC. Residues: CASSRQSRIGNEQFF.